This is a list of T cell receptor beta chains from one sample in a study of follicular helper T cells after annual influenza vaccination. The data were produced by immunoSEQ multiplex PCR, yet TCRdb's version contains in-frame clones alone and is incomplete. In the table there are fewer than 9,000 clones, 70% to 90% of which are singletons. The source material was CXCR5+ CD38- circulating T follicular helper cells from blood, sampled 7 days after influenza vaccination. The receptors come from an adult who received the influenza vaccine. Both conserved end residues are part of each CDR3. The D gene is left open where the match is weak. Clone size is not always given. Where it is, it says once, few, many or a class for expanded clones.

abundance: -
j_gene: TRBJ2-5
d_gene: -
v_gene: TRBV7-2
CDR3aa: CASSLDQGYQETQYF
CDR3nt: TGTGCCAGCAGCTTAGATCAGGGGTACCAAGAGACCCAGTACTTC

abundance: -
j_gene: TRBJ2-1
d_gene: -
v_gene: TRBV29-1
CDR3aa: CSVDSLESYNEQFF
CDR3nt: TGCAGCGTTGACTCTCTAGAATCCTACAATGAGCAGTTCTTC

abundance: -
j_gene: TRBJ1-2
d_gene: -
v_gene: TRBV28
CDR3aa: CASSTQGYYGYTF
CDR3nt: TGTGCCAGCAGCACACAGGGATACTATGGCTACACCTTC

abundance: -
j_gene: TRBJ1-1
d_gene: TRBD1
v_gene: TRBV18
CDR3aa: CASSPPGQGTSSSTEAFF
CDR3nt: TGTGCCAGCTCGCCGCCCGGACAGGGGACTTCGAGTAGCACTGAAGCTTTCTTT

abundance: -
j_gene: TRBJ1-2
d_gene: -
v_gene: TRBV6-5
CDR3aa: CASSPGRSAYGYTF
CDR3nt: TGTGCCAGCAGTCCCGGACGGTCAGCCTATGGCTACACCTTC

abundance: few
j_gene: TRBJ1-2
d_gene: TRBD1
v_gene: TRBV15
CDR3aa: CATSLDRGIYGYTF
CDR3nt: TGTGCCACCAGCTTGGACAGGGGCATCTATGGCTACACCTTC

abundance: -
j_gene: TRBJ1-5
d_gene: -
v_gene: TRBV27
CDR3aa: CASTSGFDNQPQHF
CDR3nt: TGTGCCAGCACTTCAGGGTTTGACAATCAGCCCCAGCATTTT

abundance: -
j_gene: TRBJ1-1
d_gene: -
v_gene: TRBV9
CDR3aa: CASSVDPRGTEAFF
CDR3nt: TGTGCCAGCAGCGTAGATCCCAGGGGCACTGAAGCTTTCTTT

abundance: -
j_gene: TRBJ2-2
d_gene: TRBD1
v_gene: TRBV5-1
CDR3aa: CASSLDGQGNGGELFF
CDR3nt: TGCGCCAGCAGCTTGGATGGACAGGGGAACGGCGGGGAGCTGTTTTTT

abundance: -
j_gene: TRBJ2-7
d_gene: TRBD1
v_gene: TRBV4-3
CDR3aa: CASSQDHGGTGALYEQYF
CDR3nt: TGCGCCAGCAGCCAAGATCATGGCGGGACAGGCGCACTCTACGAGCAGTACTTC

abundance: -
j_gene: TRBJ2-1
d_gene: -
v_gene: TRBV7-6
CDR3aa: CASSPGTGSIDEQFF
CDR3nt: TGTGCCAGCAGCCCGGGGACTGGATCGATCGATGAGCAGTTCTTC

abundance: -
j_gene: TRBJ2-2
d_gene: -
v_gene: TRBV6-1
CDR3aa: CATRLVQDTGELFF
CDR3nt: TGTGCCACCCGACTAGTTCAAGACACCGGGGAGCTGTTTTTT

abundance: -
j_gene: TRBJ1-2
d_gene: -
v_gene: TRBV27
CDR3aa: CASSLSGTRGYTF
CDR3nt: TGTGCCAGCAGTTTATCGGGAACTCGAGGCTACACCTTC

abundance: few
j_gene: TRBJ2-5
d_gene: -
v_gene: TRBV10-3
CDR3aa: CAISDRPQETQYF
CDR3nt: TGTGCCATCAGCGACAGGCCTCAAGAGACCCAGTACTTC

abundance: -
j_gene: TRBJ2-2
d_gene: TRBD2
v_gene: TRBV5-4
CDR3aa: CASSLSGSMGGELFF
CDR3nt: TGTGCCAGCAGCCTTAGCGGGAGTATGGGCGGGGAGCTGTTTTTT

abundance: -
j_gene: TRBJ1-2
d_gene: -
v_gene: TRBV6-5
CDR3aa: CASSYGYGYTF
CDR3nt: TGTGCCAGCAGTTACGGTTATGGCTACACCTTC

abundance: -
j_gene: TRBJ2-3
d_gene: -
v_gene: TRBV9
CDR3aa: CASSLTGMSTDTQYF
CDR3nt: TGTGCCAGCAGCCTTACAGGCATGAGCACAGATACGCAGTATTTT

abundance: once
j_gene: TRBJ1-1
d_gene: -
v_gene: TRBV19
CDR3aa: CASSIDLGDTEAFF
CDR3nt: TGTGCCAGTAGTATAGATCTGGGGGACACTGAAGCTTTCTTT

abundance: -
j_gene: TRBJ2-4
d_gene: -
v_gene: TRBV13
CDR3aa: CASSSSMSQNIQYF
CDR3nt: TGTGCCAGCAGCTCGTCAATGTCCCAAAACATTCAGTACTTC

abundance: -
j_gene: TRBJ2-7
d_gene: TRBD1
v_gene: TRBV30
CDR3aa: CAWSPTGYEQYF
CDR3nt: TGTGCCTGGAGTCCGACAGGGTACGAGCAGTACTTC

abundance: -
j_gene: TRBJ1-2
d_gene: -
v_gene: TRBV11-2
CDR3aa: CASSLAGRGYTF
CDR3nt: TGTGCCAGCAGCTTAGCAGGGCGAGGCTACACCTTC

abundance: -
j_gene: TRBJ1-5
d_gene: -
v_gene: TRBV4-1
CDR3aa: CASSHHKFSNQPQHF
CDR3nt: TGCGCCAGCAGCCACCACAAATTTAGCAATCAGCCCCAGCATTTT

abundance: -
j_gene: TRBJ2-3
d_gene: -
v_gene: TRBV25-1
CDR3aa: CASSENGADTQYF
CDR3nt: TGTGCCAGCAGTGAAAACGGGGCAGATACGCAGTATTTT